What follows are 30 T cell receptor beta chains derived from one specimen sequenced in a study of long-term antiretroviral therapy in people with HIV (dated by TCRdb to the early 2020s). The immunoSEQ hsTCRB v3.0 assay was used at survey level resolution to sequence the TRB variable region. TCRdb limited this immuneACCESS table to in-frame rearrangements with V and J called. A share of clones is missing; checked studies link under half to unresolved V genes, and the rest is unexplained. The sample has some 30,000 clones on record, roughly 87% of them singletons. Of the sample, approximately 12% is held by the ten largest clones. Specimen: unsorted PBMCs, collected 1.1 years after starting antiretroviral therapy. Receptors were obtained from a man between 18 and 29 years old with HIV.

As DNA, the CDR3 is TGTGCCAGCACCTGGACTAGCGGGAGGCAGGCCTTAGCTACGCAGTATTTT. This sequence encodes CASTWTSGRQALATQYF. This chain links TRBV7-2 with TRBJ2-3; the match to TRBD2 covers 14 bases. This CDR3 is 17 amino acids long. Germline assignment: CDR1 SGHTA and CDR2 FQGNSA. The V segment lost 7 bases and the J segment 8 bases; nucleotides outside the gene matches: 14. The full variable domain, completed using reference TRBV7-2 and TRBJ2-3, is GAGVSQSPSNKVTEKGKDVELRCDPISGHTALYWYRQSLGQGLEFLIYFQGNSAPDKSGLPSDRFSAERTGGSVSTLTIQRTQQEDSAVYLCASTWTSGRQALATQYFGPGTRLTVL.

The chain carries TRBV5-1 and TRBJ2-1; no firm D call. Per germline, CDR1 SGHRS and CDR2 YFSETQ. The ends were cut back, 7 bases at V and 4 bases at J, with 15 bases in the middle. The CDR3 totals 14 residues. The CDR3 DNA is TGCGCCAGCGATTCAGGCCTTATTTACAATGAGCAGTTCTTC. Its protein is CASDSGLIYNEQFF.

The chain joins TRBV6-6 to TRBJ1-2; the D is unclear. Trimming cost V 7 bases and J 4 bases, with 16 bases left between them. The CDR3 loop spans 14 amino acids. Germline V gives CDR1 MNHNY, CDR2 SVGAGI (reference sequence). DNA for the CDR3: TGTGCCAGCACGCGGGCGACTGCCGGCTATGGCTACACCTTC. Translation: CASTRATAGYGYTF.

The chain carries TRBV7-3 and TRBJ2-1, with a weak D call TRBD1 (5 bases). The CDR3 has 14 amino acids. The ends were cut back, 3 bases at V and 7 bases at J, with 13 bases in the middle. The germline V gene has CDR1 SGHTA and CDR2 FQGTGA. CDR3 in amino acids: CASSFTGDRNEQFF. The CDR3 nucleotides read TGTGCCAGCAGCTTCACAGGCGACCGAAATGAGCAGTTCTTC.

Within the sample, this clone is large (0.1 to 1%). The chain links TRBV4-3 to TRBJ2-7; maybe TRBD2 (6 bases). The V end was cut by 0 bases, the J end by 6 bases, with 18 bases between. The CDR3 is 16 residues long. Germline V lookup: CDR1 LGHNA, CDR2 YSLEER. The CDR3 DNA follows: TGCGCCAGCAGCCAAGACGGGGTCGGGAGAGGCGGCGAGCAGTACTTC. Protein product: CASSQDGVGRGGEQYF.

This sequence joins TRBV14 and TRBJ2-7; 7 bases fit TRBD1. V gave up 4 bases and J gave up 2 bases; unmatched junction bases: 8. The germline CDR1 and CDR2 sequences are SGHDN and FVKESK. There are 15 residues in the CDR3. The CDR3 bases are TGTGCCAGCAGCCCCCCAGGGGACAGTACCTACGAGCAGTACTTC. This gives the protein CASSPPGDSTYEQYF.

The rearrangement uses TRBV5-4 and TRBJ2-1; 8 bases match TRBD2. CDR1 and CDR2 from the germline V gene are SGHNT and YYREEE (reference sequence). The CDR3 loop spans 15 amino acids. Trimming cost V 3 bases and J 2 bases; bases outside gene matches: 4. CDR3 nucleotides: TGTGCCAGCAGCTCAGCGGGAGCGGCCTACAATGAGCAGTTCTTC. As protein: CASSSAGAAYNEQFF.

The rearrangement uses TRBV28 and TRBJ2-7; 11 bases line up with TRBD1. Looked up from germline, CDR1 is MDHEN and CDR2 is SYDVKM. The CDR3 sequence is 17 residues long. V gave up 1 base and J gave up 6 bases; unmatched junction bases: 11. CDR3 nucleotides: TGTGCCAGCAGTTTATTATTTGCAGGACAGGGGGCGGGCGAGCAGTACTTC. The encoded protein is CASSLLFAGQGAGEQYF.

V and J are TRBV6-5 and TRBJ2-2; 9 positions agree with TRBD1. The CDR3 is made up of 15 amino acids. J gave up 3 bases and V 6 bases, and 5 bases lay outside the gene matches. Germline V gene sequence: CDR1 MNHEY, CDR2 SVGAGI. CDR3 coding DNA: TGTGCCAGCAGGGGGACAGGGACCTACACCGGGGAGCTGTTTTTT. Encoded protein: CASRGTGTYTGELFF.

J is TRBJ2-7 and V is TRBV10-3; D unresolved. The germline gives CDR1 ENHRY, CDR2 SYGVKD. CDR3 length equals 12 residues. Trimming removed 5 bases at V and 1 base at J, with 6 bases between. The CDR3 reads CAISTRSYEQYF. The CDR3 DNA is TGTGCCATCAGTACGAGGTCCTACGAGCAGTACTTC.

V and J are TRBV6-1 and TRBJ2-1, with 10 bases lining up with TRBD2. Germline CDR1 is MNHNS and CDR2 is SASEGT. CDR3 size: 15 residues. V lost 4 bases to trimming and J lost 3 bases; unmatched junction nucleotides: 3. The DNA of the CDR3 is TGTGCCAGCAGTGGGACTAGCGGAGGCTACAATGAGCAGTTCTTC. Protein product: CASSGTSGGYNEQFF.

The chain joins TRBV4-1 to TRBJ1-4; a possible D gene is TRBD1 (6 bases). Germline CDR1 reads MGHRA; CDR2 reads YSYEKL. The CDR3 extends over 14 amino acids. Trimming took 5 bases from V and 5 from J, leaving 12 bases between them. For the CDR3, the DNA is TGCGCCAGCAGCGGGACAAGAGGCAATGAAAAACTGTTTTTT. This gives the protein CASSGTRGNEKLFF.

This chain links TRBV10-3 with TRBJ2-7, with D perhaps matching TRBD1 or TRBD2 (5 bases each). The ends were cut back, 2 bases at V and 13 bases at J, with 21 bases in the middle. The CDR3 has 14 residues. From germline, CDR1 is ENHRY and CDR2 SYGVKD. The CDR3 reads CAISESEVGASPYF. Here the CDR3 DNA reads TGTGCCATCAGTGAGAGTGAAGTCGGGGCTAGCCCCTACTTC.

The V call is TRBV6-5, the J call TRBJ1-1; D call uncertain. V was shortened by 8 bases and J by 5 bases, with 9 bases between the two germline ends. The CDR3 is 11 amino acids. Looked up from germline, CDR1 is MNHEY and CDR2 is SVGAGI. DNA for the CDR3: TGTGCCAGCTGCCGGGGTACTGAAGCTTTCTTT. It is translated as CASCRGTEAFF.

A few counts support this clone. This chain joins TRBV2 and TRBJ1-6; no firm D call. V lost 5 bases to trimming and J lost 0 bases, with 8 bases between them. Germline CDR1 and CDR2: SNHLY and FYNNEI. The CDR3 loop spans 15 amino acids. The CDR3 DNA is TGTGCCAGCAGTCGAGTGGCCTCCTATAATTCACCCCTCCACTTT. This encodes CASSRVASYNSPLHF.

This chain joins TRBV30 and TRBJ2-1; D gene ambiguous. Trimming pared 2 bases from V and 15 bases from J, leaving 14 bases between. The germline V gene has CDR1 GTSNPN and CDR2 SVGIG (reference sequence). This CDR3 region has 11 residues. This CDR3 is CAWSSSGSGFF. CDR3 nucleotides: TGTGCCTGGAGTTCGAGTGGGTCTGGGTTCTTC.

Comment on this clone: The sample has other DNA sequences that encode this CDR3 too. The V and J genes are TRBV28 and TRBJ1-5; D gene uncertain. Germline V gene sequence: CDR1 MDHEN, CDR2 SYDVKM. This CDR3 contains 14 residues. V lost 2 bases, J lost 0 bases, and 5 bases lay in between. This CDR3 is CASSLPSSNQPQHF. CDR3 DNA: TGTGCCAGCAGTTTACCCAGTAGCAATCAGCCCCAGCATTTT.

The chain is built from TRBV19 and TRBJ2-7; 8 positions agree with TRBD1. This CDR3 has 14 amino acids. Germline-derived CDR1 and CDR2 are LNHDA and SQIVND (reference sequence). With 7 bases clipped from V and 4 bases from J, the junction kept 9 bases outside the gene matches. CDR3 amino acids: CASKGQGRAYEQYF. The CDR3, as DNA: TGTGCCAGTAAAGGACAGGGAAGAGCATACGAGCAGTACTTC.

CDR3 sequence: CASSSTYGNTEAFF. CDR3 DNA: TGCGCCAGCAGCTCGACATACGGGAACACTGAAGCTTTCTTT. The rearrangement links TRBV5-1 to TRBJ1-1; D remains ambiguous. The germline CDR1 and CDR2 sequences are SGHRS and YFSETQ. Trimming took off 3 bases at V and 1 base at J, with 10 bases between the two ends. The CDR3 is 14 amino acids. The entire variable domain, with the rest obtained from reference TRBV5-1 and TRBJ1-1, is as follows: KAGVTQTPRYLIKTRGQQVTLSCSPISGHRSVSWYQQTPGQGLQFLFEYFSETQRNKGNFPGRFSGRQFSNSRSEMNVSTLELGDSALYLCASSSTYGNTEAFFGQGTRLTVV.

This rearrangement joins TRBV11-2 to TRBJ2-3; 8 bases fit TRBD2. The CDR3 sequence is 15 residues long. Germline trimming cut 0 bases from V and 1 base from J; bases unmatched to any gene: 0. Germline-derived CDR1 and CDR2 are SGHAT and FQNNGV. CDR3 loop: CASSLELAGTDTQYF. For the CDR3, the DNA is TGTGCCAGCAGCTTAGAACTAGCGGGCACAGATACGCAGTATTTT.

This chain joins TRBV28 and TRBJ1-5; D gene uncertain. CDR1 is MDHEN and CDR2 is SYDVKM in the germline V gene. Trimming cost V 6 bases and J 7 bases, with 10 bases left between them. The CDR3 covers 12 residues. CDR3 DNA sequence: TGTGCCAGCAGCCTCCCTGAGCAGCCCCAGCATTTT. Residues: CASSLPEQPQHF.

V and J are TRBV6-5 and TRBJ1-1; no reliable D call. V shed 4 bases and J shed 10 bases, with 10 bases lying between them. The length of the CDR3 is 11 residues. Looked up from germline, CDR1 is MNHEY and CDR2 is SVGAGI. The CDR3: CASSSALGAFF. CDR3 bases: TGTGCCAGCAGTTCGGCCCTTGGAGCTTTCTTT.

The gene calls are TRBV11-3 and TRBJ2-7, with D tentatively TRBD1 (5 bases). Per the germline V gene, CDR1 is SGHNT and CDR2 is YENEEA. With 3 bases removed from V and 1 base from J, the gap between germline ends came to 7 bases. The CDR3 has 13 residues. The CDR3 sequence: CASSFDSSYEQYF. In DNA form, the CDR3 reads TGTGCCAGCAGCTTTGACAGTTCCTACGAGCAGTACTTC.

J is TRBJ2-7 and V is TRBV2; D is possibly TRBD1 (6 bases). The CDR3 sequence is 14 residues long. V was clipped by 1 base and J by 6 bases, with 13 bases between them. Germline V gives CDR1 SNHLY, CDR2 FYNNEI. The CDR3 sequence is CASSEGGTGREQYF. CDR3 coding DNA: TGTGCCAGCAGTGAAGGAGGTACAGGGCGCGAGCAGTACTTC.

The chain joins TRBV2 to TRBJ1-2; D is unclear. Deletions cut 0 bases from V and 10 bases from J, with 12 bases between. Per the germline V gene, CDR1 is SNHLY and CDR2 is FYNNEI. The CDR3 length is 13 residues. As DNA, the CDR3 is TGTGCCAGCAGTGAAGCTCCTCGGAGCTCCTACACCTTC. Its protein product is CASSEAPRSSYTF.

This clone was observed once. The V gene is TRBV2, the J gene TRBJ2-3, with 7 positions matching TRBD2. Germline trimming cut 1 base from V and 4 bases from J; bases unmatched to any gene: 14. The CDR3 has 18 amino acids. The V gene's germline CDR1 is SNHLY and CDR2 FYNNEI. For the CDR3, the DNA is TGTGCCAGCAGTGAAGTCGGCGGGAGAGGGGTTAACGCAGATACGCAGTATTTT. This gives the protein CASSEVGGRGVNADTQYF.

This clone occurred once. This chain uses TRBV4-1 with TRBJ2-7, with TRBD2 matching over 8 bases. Looked up from germline, CDR1 is MGHRA and CDR2 is YSYEKL. With V trimmed by 5 bases and J by 5 bases, 11 bases remained unmatched. This CDR3 region has 15 residues. CDR3 sequence: CASSVQERELDEQYF. In nucleotides, the CDR3 is TGCGCCAGCAGCGTCCAGGAGCGGGAGTTAGACGAGCAGTACTTC.

The chain recombines TRBV5-1 with TRBJ1-6, with D tentatively TRBD1 (5 bases). Trimming left V 2 bases short and J 2 bases short, with 14 bases between. The CDR3 is 17 amino acids. From germline, CDR1 is SGHRS and CDR2 YFSETQ. DNA for the CDR3: TGCGCCAGCAGCTTTGGGACCGCTGGCACCTATAATTCACCCCTCCACTTT. Translation: CASSFGTAGTYNSPLHF.

V is TRBV30 and J is TRBJ2-7; 9 bases are a match to TRBD1. With V trimmed by 3 bases and J by 3 bases, 6 bases remained unmatched. Germline V gene data show CDR1 as GTSNPN and CDR2 as SVGIG (reference sequence). The CDR3 extends over 14 amino acids. The CDR3 protein is CAWRSRDRDYEQYF. DNA of the CDR3: TGTGCCTGGAGGTCCCGGGACAGGGACTACGAGCAGTACTTC.

The V and J genes are TRBV6-5 and TRBJ2-5; no definite D call. V lost 0 bases and J 1 base, leaving 9 bases between the germline ends. In germline, CDR1 is MNHEY, CDR2 SVGAGI. This CDR3 has 15 amino acids. The CDR3, as DNA: TGTGCCAGCAGTTACTCGATCAGTCTCCAAGAGACCCAGTACTTC. Residues: CASSYSISLQETQYF.